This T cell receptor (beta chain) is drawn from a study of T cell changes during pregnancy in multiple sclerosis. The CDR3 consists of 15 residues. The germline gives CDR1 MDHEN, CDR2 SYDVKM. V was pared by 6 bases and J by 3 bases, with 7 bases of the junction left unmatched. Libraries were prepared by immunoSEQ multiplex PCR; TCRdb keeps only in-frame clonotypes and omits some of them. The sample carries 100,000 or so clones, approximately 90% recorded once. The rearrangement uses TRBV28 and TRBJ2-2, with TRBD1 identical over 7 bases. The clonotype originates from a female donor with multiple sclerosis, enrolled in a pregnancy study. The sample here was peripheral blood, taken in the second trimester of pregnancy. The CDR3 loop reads CASRRGRVDTGELFF. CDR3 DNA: TGTGCCAGCAGGAGGGGGCGCGTGGACACCGGGGAGCTGTTTTTT.